This T cell receptor beta chain was sequenced for a study of blood T cell repertoires in COVID-19. Study-wide background: Collection of acute and convalescent COVID-19 samples took place in the United States, Italy and Spain.

From germline, CDR1 is SGDLS and CDR2 YYNGEE. Unmatched junction bases numbered 5, after V lost 1 base and J lost 5 bases. CDR3 size: 14 residues. The sample holds a few counts of this clone. Sequenced by immunoSEQ multiplex PCR; TCRdb stores in-frame clones only, minus some. Among some 80,000 clones listed, about four fifths were seen once. The receptor's source is a human donor in a cohort sampled during active COVID-19. The chain has TRBV9 and TRBJ2-7; 8 positions agree with TRBD1. The sample was peripheral blood. CDR3 protein: CASSVNWGQDEQYF. CDR3 DNA: TGTGCCAGCAGCGTAAACTGGGGACAGGACGAGCAGTACTTC.